The 28 T cell receptor beta chains presented below share a single source sample, sequenced in a study of blood T cell repertoires in COVID-19. Method: immunoSEQ multiplex PCR; TCRdb's copy keeps in-frame clones and lacks some. The sample lists around 56,000 clones, about four fifths occurring once. Sequencing was performed on peripheral blood. The receptor set was obtained from a woman aged 80 or older with active or convalescent COVID-19.

This clone was seen just once. The chain combines TRBV19 with TRBJ2-5; 13 positions agree with TRBD2. Losses at the gene ends were 5 bases for V and 0 bases for J; bases not matched to a gene: 3. In germline, CDR1 is LNHDA, CDR2 SQIVND (reference sequence). This CDR3 has 16 amino acids. As DNA, the CDR3 is TGTGCCAGTAGTCCAGGGACTAGCGGGGACCAAGAGACCCAGTACTTC. Encoded protein: CASSPGTSGDQETQYF.

The chain links TRBV24-1 to TRBJ2-5; the D gene is possibly TRBD1 (7 bases). The CDR3 covers 16 residues. V was clipped by 3 bases and J by 1 base, with 14 bases between them. Germline-derived CDR1 and CDR2 are KGHDR and SFDVKD. CDR3 sequence (DNA): TGTGCCACCAGTGATGTAAACAGGGGAGGCCAAGAGACCCAGTACTTC. It encodes CATSDVNRGGQETQYF.

The rearrangement joins TRBV9 to TRBJ2-5, with D possibly matching TRBD1 (6 bases). The germline V gene has CDR1 SGDLS and CDR2 YYNGEE. V was trimmed by 3 bases and J by 0 bases, leaving 9 bases between them. CDR3 length: 14 amino acids. CDR3 sequence: CASSDRQDQETQYF. In DNA, the CDR3 is TGTGCCAGCAGCGACCGACAGGACCAAGAGACCCAGTACTTC.

The CDR3 DNA sequence: TGTGCCAGCAGGAGGACAGGGGGCAATCAGCCCCAGCATTTT. Its protein is CASRRTGGNQPQHF. V and J are TRBV6-5 and TRBJ1-5; 9 positions agree with TRBD1. V gave up 6 bases and J gave up 2 bases; unmatched junction bases: 2. CDR1 is MNHEY, CDR2 SVGAGI, per germline. This CDR3 contains 14 residues.

The chain uses TRBV5-4 and TRBJ2-7, with 11 bases identical to TRBD2. Trimming at V came to 4 bases and at J to 2 bases, leaving 5 bases not matched to a gene. The CDR3 has 15 amino acids. Germline CDR1 reads SGHNT; CDR2 reads YYREEE (reference sequence). CDR3 bases: TGTGCCAGCAGCCCAGGGACTAGCGGACCCTACGAGCAGTACTTC. Translated: CASSPGTSGPYEQYF.

This sequence joins TRBV27 and TRBJ2-7; a weak D match, TRBD1 (6 bases). Trimming took off 5 bases at V and 0 bases at J, with 11 bases between the two ends. CDR1 and CDR2 (germline): MNHEY, SMNVEV (reference sequence). This CDR3 region has 14 residues. CDR3 sequence reads: CASSPDRNSYEQYF. The CDR3 DNA reads TGTGCCAGCAGTCCTGACAGGAACTCCTACGAGCAGTACTTC.

This chain connects TRBV19 to TRBJ1-1, with a tentative D call TRBD1 (5 bases). The length of the CDR3 is 13 residues. Germline loops: CDR1 LNHDA, CDR2 SQIVND (reference sequence). V was clipped by 3 bases and J by 8 bases, with 13 bases between them. CDR3 nucleotide sequence: TGTGCCAGTAGTATTCGGACACGTCTGGAAGCTTTCTTT. Amino acids: CASSIRTRLEAFF.

This clone was observed a single time. The V call is TRBV7-3, the J call TRBJ2-5; 9 positions agree with TRBD1. Germline CDR1 SGHTA, CDR2 FQGTGA. The CDR3 is 15 residues long. V trimming: 5 bases; J trimming: 5 bases; junction bases outside the gene matches: 9. CDR3 DNA: TGTGCCAGCAGCCCTGGACAGGGGAGGGGGGAGACCCAGTACTTC. Protein sequence: CASSPGQGRGETQYF. The variable domain in full, with the rest retrieved from reference TRBV7-3 and TRBJ2-5, is GAGVSQTPSNKVTEKGKYVELRCDPISGHTALYWYRQSLGQGPEFLIYFQGTGAADDSGLPNDRFFAVRPEGSVSTLKIQRTERGDSAVYLCASSPGQGRGETQYFGPGTRLLVL.

The table lists this clone with a count of one. The chain employs TRBV11-2 and TRBJ1-2, with TRBD1 matching 7 bases. This CDR3 comprises 13 residues. Germline lookup yields CDR1 SGHAT and CDR2 FQNNGV. Trimming removed 6 bases from V and 7 bases from J; junction bases left unmatched: 8. In nucleotides, the CDR3 is TGTGCCAGCAGTCCCGACAGGGCGGTTGGCTACACCTTC. As protein: CASSPDRAVGYTF.

J is TRBJ2-7 and V is TRBV3-1 (or the pseudogene TRBV3-2); TRBD2 matches at 11 bases. V lost 0 bases to trimming and J lost 3 bases; unmatched junction nucleotides: 1. CDR3 size: 15 residues. Germline V gene lookup returns CDR1 LGHDT and CDR2 YNNKEL (reference sequence). Written as DNA, the CDR3 is TGTGCCAGCAGCCAAGATCTAGCGGGGGGCTACGAGCAGTACTTC. Its translation: CASSQDLAGGYEQYF.

DNA of the CDR3: TGCAGCGTGGGACAGGGAAGGACTGAAGCTTTCTTT. It specifies CSVGQGRTEAFF. The chain links TRBV29-1 to TRBJ1-1; 9 positions agree with TRBD1. The V gene end was trimmed by 6 bases and the J gene end by 5 bases; junction bases not matched to a gene: 4. Germline-derived CDR1 and CDR2 are SQVTM and ANQGSEA. The CDR3 runs to 12 residues.

The chain is built from TRBV6-5 and TRBJ1-6; perhaps TRBD1 as D (5 bases). The CDR3 covers 14 residues. V dropped 7 bases and J dropped 1 base, with 8 bases sitting between them. Germline V lookup: CDR1 MNHEY, CDR2 SVGAGI. The CDR3 DNA reads as TGTGCCAGCAAGGGGTTATCCTATAATTCACCCCTCCACTTT. Its translation is CASKGLSYNSPLHF.

This chain uses TRBV19 with TRBJ1-5; TRBD1 matches 8 bases. Germline-derived CDR1 and CDR2 are LNHDA and SQIVND (reference sequence). V gave up 3 bases and J gave up 2 bases; unmatched junction bases: 3. The CDR3 consists of 15 residues. In nucleotides, the CDR3 is TGTGCCAGTAGTATTCAACAGGGGGGCAATCAGCCCCAGCATTTT. Its protein is CASSIQQGGNQPQHF.

This clone was seen only a few times. The chain recombines TRBV4-3 with TRBJ2-1, with TRBD1 matching 7 bases. Germline values: CDR1 LGHNA, CDR2 YSLEER. The junction had 13 bases not matched to a gene; V was cut back by 3 bases and J by 5 bases. The CDR3 loop spans 17 amino acids. The CDR3 DNA is TGCGCCAGCAGCCAGAGAAGACAGGGTACGATGGACAATGAGCAGTTCTTC. This translates into CASSQRRQGTMDNEQFF.

Written as DNA, the CDR3 is TGTGCCACCAGTGATCGGGACAGCTATGGCTACACCTTC. As protein: CATSDRDSYGYTF. The genes are TRBV24-1 and TRBJ1-2; TRBD1 agrees at 7 bases. Trimming took 3 bases from V and 4 from J; bases not matched to a gene: 1. This CDR3 spans 13 amino acids. From germline, CDR1 is KGHDR and CDR2 SFDVKD.

The CDR3: CASAFGGTDTQYF. The CDR3 DNA reads TGTGCCAGCGCCTTCGGGGGGACAGATACGCAGTATTTT. The chain employs TRBV28 and TRBJ2-3; TRBD2 matches 7 bases. The CDR3 loop spans 13 amino acids. CDR1 is MDHEN, CDR2 SYDVKM, per germline. The V gene end was trimmed by 8 bases and the J gene end by 3 bases; junction bases not matched to a gene: 5.

This clone occurred once. V gene TRBV25-1 combines with J gene TRBJ2-5, with TRBD2 matching over 7 bases. The germline CDR1 and CDR2 sequences are MGHDK and SYGVNS. The junction had 2 bases not matched to a gene; V was cut back by 2 bases and J by 2 bases. This CDR3 has 14 residues. The CDR3 region has the DNA TGTGCCAGCAGTGAAAAAGCGGGGCAAGAGACCCAGTACTTC. Residues: CASSEKAGQETQYF. The variable domain in full, with the rest retrieved from reference TRBV25-1 and TRBJ2-5, is EADIYQTPRYLVIGTGKKITLECSQTMGHDKMYWYQQDPGMELHLIHYSYGVNSTEKGDLSSESTVSRIRTEHFPLTLESARPSHTSQYLCASSEKAGQETQYFGPGTRLLVL.

The chain has TRBV21-1 and TRBJ2-4; the DNA was not compared with TRBD1, the D call given in the table. TRBV21-1 is a known pseudogene. This CDR3 comprises 14 residues. This CDR3 reads CASRGHSAKNIQYF. DNA of the CDR3: TGTGCCAGCAGGGGACACTCAGCCAAAAACATTCAGTACTTC.

This sequence joins TRBV12-3 or TRBV12-4 and TRBJ2-2; D gene uncertain. V lost 4 bases, J lost 2 bases, and 5 bases lay in between. The CDR3 totals 13 residues. The DNA for the CDR3 is TGTGCCAGCAGTTCCCATAACACCGGGGAGCTGTTTTTT. It encodes CASSSHNTGELFF.

This clone was seen a handful of times. V usage is TRBV6-5 and J usage is TRBJ2-1, with 9 bases aligning to TRBD1. This CDR3 contains 14 residues. Germline trimming cut 6 bases from V and 0 bases from J; bases unmatched to any gene: 0. Germline CDR1 and CDR2: MNHEY and SVGAGI. The chain's CDR3 is CASRTGGSYNEQFF. The CDR3 DNA reads as TGTGCCAGCAGGACAGGGGGCTCCTACAATGAGCAGTTCTTC.

The chain links TRBV6-2 or TRBV6-3 to TRBJ1-5; D perhaps matches TRBD1 (6 bases). Looked up from germline, CDR1 is MNHEY and CDR2 is SVGEGT. This CDR3 contains 13 residues. V was cut by 0 bases and J by 9 bases, with 9 bases left in between. CDR3 DNA: TGTGCCAGCAGTTACTCCACAGGGCGGCCCCAGCATTTT. It specifies CASSYSTGRPQHF.

This sequence joins TRBV7-9 and TRBJ1-4, with 8 positions matching TRBD1. V was clipped by 3 bases and J by 1 base; unmatched bases: 1. CDR1 is SEHNR and CDR2 is FQNEAQ in the germline V gene (reference sequence). CDR3 length: 15 amino acids. The CDR3 loop reads CASSFDRGTNEKLFF. Written as DNA, the CDR3 is TGTGCCAGCAGCTTCGACAGGGGAACTAATGAAAAACTGTTTTTT.

The V and J genes are TRBV3-1 (or the pseudogene TRBV3-2) and TRBJ1-1; 8 positions match TRBD1. Trimming removed 3 bases from V and 5 bases from J; junction bases left unmatched: 5. Germline lookup yields CDR1 LGHDT and CDR2 YNNKEL (reference sequence). The CDR3 covers 14 residues. CDR3 amino acids: CASSHRGPGTEAFF. CDR3 in DNA: TGTGCCAGCAGCCACAGGGGGCCGGGGACTGAAGCTTTCTTT.

This chain uses TRBV9 with TRBJ2-1; 10 bases line up with TRBD2. The V gene end was trimmed by 0 bases and the J gene end by 5 bases; junction bases not matched to a gene: 5. CDR1 is SGDLS, CDR2 YYNGEE, per germline. The CDR3 contains 16 residues. The CDR3 region is CASSVESGGAHNEQFF. The DNA for the CDR3 is TGTGCCAGCAGCGTAGAGAGCGGGGGGGCTCACAATGAGCAGTTCTTC.

This rearrangement joins TRBV7-8 to TRBJ2-5; 7 positions agree with TRBD1. The junction had 8 bases not matched to a gene; V was cut back by 0 bases and J by 4 bases. CDR1 is SGHVS and CDR2 is FQNEAQ in the germline V gene. The CDR3 runs 16 residues. CDR3 protein: CASSLALGQRRETQYF. The CDR3 nucleotides read TGTGCCAGCAGCTTAGCGCTGGGACAGAGGCGAGAGACCCAGTACTTC. Variable domain in full (rest from reference TRBV7-8 and TRBJ2-5): GAGVSQSPRYKVAKRGQDVALRCDPISGHVSLFWYQQALGQGPEFLTYFQNEAQLDKSGLPSDRFFAERPEGSVSTLKIQRTQQEDSAVYLCASSLALGQRRETQYFGPGTRLLVL.

The chain carries TRBV19 and TRBJ1-5; TRBD1 aligns across 12 bases. The J segment lost 7 bases and the V segment lost 5 bases, leaving 9 bases of the junction unmatched. This CDR3 is built from 16 residues. Germline-derived CDR1 and CDR2 are LNHDA and SQIVND (reference sequence). The CDR3 DNA is TGTGCCAGTAGTGGGGGACAGGGGGCGCGGAGGCAGCCCCAGCATTTT. It codes for CASSGGQGARRQPQHF. Complete variable domain (other parts from reference TRBV19 and TRBJ1-5): DGGITQSPKYLFRKEGQNVTLSCEQNLNHDAMYWYRQDPGQGLRLIYYSQIVNDFQKGDIAEGYSVSREKKESFPLTVTSAQKNPTAFYLCASSGGQGARRQPQHFGDGTRLSIL.

V is TRBV5-6 and J is TRBJ1-5; possibly TRBD1 for D (5 bases). Germline CDR1 and CDR2: SGHDT and YYEEEE. Between the trimmed V and J ends, which lost 5 bases and 3 bases, there was a span of 21 bases. CDR3 length: 17 residues. CDR3 in amino acids: CASSRDLGAGDNQPQHF. The CDR3, as DNA: TGTGCCAGCAGTCGCGACCTAGGGGCTGGCGACAATCAGCCCCAGCATTTT.

The rearrangement uses TRBV25-1 and TRBJ2-5; 9 nucleotides agree with TRBD2. Germline V gene lookup returns CDR1 MGHDK and CDR2 SYGVNS. Losses at the gene ends were 6 bases for V and 4 bases for J; bases not matched to a gene: 3. The CDR3 consists of 13 residues. This CDR3 is CASSGLAIETQYF. For the CDR3, the DNA is TGTGCCAGCAGCGGACTAGCGATAGAGACCCAGTACTTC.